The sequence of this T cell receptor beta chain was determined in a study of cytomegalovirus exposure and HLA in healthy donors. A multiplex PCR was run with 60 Vbeta primers and 13 Jbeta primers. Repertoires were generated with immunoSEQ multiplex PCR, while TCRdb's copy carries only in-frame clones and drops some. The repertoire holds about 220,000 clones, with roughly 82% as singletons. Unrecorded immune exposures were likely, despite nominal health at sampling. The CDR3 runs to 18 residues. The germline gives CDR1 SEHNR, CDR2 FQNEAQ (reference sequence). A note on this clone: Its antigen is as yet unknown. Relative to the germline gene, one junction end is altered; a read error may explain this.

Study-wide results and limits: The investigators catalogued 150 to 200 TCR beta chains as cytomegalovirus-associated. Rare TCR sequences predominated, though certain public TCRs were found in many donors.

The genes are TRBV7-9 and TRBJ2-5, with 16 bases that match TRBD2. This TCR was sampled from a middle-aged man in good health and CMV-seropositive. The specimen sequenced was PBMCs. This chain's CDR3 is CSSSPGLAGGGPQETQYF. DNA of the CDR3: TGTTCCAGCAGCCCGGGACTAGCGGGAGGGGGTCCACAAGAGACCCAGTACTTC.